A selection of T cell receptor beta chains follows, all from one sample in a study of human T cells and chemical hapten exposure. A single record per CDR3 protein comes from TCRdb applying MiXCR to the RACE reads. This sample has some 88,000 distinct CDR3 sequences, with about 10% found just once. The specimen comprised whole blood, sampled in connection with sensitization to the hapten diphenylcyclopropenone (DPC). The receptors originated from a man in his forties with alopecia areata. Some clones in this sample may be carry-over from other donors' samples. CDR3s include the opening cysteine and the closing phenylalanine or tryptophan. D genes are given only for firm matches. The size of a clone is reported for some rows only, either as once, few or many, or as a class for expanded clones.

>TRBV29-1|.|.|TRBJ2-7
CSVQALSSYEQYF
TGCAGCGTGCAGGCCTTGAGCTCCTACGAGCAGTACTTC
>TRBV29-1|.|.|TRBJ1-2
CSVEIVGTYGYTF
TGCAGCGTTGAAATCGTGGGGACCTATGGCTACACCTTC
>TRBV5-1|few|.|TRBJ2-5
CASRDSGTGETQYF
TGCGCCAGCAGGGATAGCGGGACAGGAGAGACCCAGTACTTC
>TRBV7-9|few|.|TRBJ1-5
CASSLVEGQPQHF
TGTGCCAGCAGCTTAGTGGAGGGCCAGCCCCAGCATTTT
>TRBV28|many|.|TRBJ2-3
CATIQSLGQRTDTQYF
TGTGCCACGATCCAGTCCTTGGGTCAGAGAACAGATACGCAGTATTTT
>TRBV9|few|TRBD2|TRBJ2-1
CASSEGGIAGGPHNEQFF
TGTGCCAGCAGCGAGGGGGGGATAGCGGGAGGGCCCCACAATGAGCAGTTCTTC
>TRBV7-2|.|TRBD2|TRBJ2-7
CASSSTSVPYEQYF
TGTGCCAGCAGCTCCACTAGCGTTCCCTACGAGCAGTACTTC
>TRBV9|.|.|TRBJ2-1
CASSVDKRGGYNEQFF
TGTGCCAGCAGCGTAGATAAGAGGGGGGGTTACAATGAGCAGTTCTTC
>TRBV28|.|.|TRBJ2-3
CASSLGGAPHTQYF
TGTGCCAGCAGTCTAGGAGGGGCTCCCCATACGCAGTATTTT
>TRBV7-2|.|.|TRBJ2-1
CASSFSGNEQFF
TGTGCCAGCAGCTTTAGTGGGAATGAGCAGTTCTTC
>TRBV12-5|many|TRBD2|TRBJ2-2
CASGASGRGTGELFF
TGTGCTAGTGGGGCTAGCGGGAGAGGCACCGGGGAGCTGTTTTTT
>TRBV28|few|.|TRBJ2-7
CASRREESSYEQYF
TGTGCCAGCAGGCGTGAGGAAAGCTCCTACGAGCAGTACTTC
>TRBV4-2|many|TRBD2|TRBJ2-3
CASSQASGIPDTQYF
TGTGCCAGCAGCCAAGCTAGCGGGATCCCAGATACGCAGTATTTT
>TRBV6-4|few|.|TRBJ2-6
CASSDGSGANVLTF
TGTGCCAGCAGTGACGGCTCTGGGGCCAACGTCCTGACTTTC
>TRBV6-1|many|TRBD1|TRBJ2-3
CASRDHRGTDTQYF
TGTGCCAGCAGAGACCACAGGGGTACGGATACGCAGTATTTT
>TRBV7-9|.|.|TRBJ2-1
CASSLAQGTYNKQFF
TGTGCCAGCAGCTTAGCGCAGGGGACCTACAATAAGCAGTTCTTC
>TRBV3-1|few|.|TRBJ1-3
CASSPVGLPSSGNTIYF
TGTGCCAGCAGCCCCGTCGGACTCCCGAGCTCTGGAAACACCATATATTTT
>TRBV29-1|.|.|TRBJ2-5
CSVEILEGETQYF
TGCAGCGTTGAGATTCTAGAGGGGGAGACCCAGTACTTC
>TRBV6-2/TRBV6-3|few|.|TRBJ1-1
CASTRGEAFF
TGTGCCAGCACTCGAGGTGAAGCTTTCTTT
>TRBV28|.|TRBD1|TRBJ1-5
CASSFWGRGGSNQPQHF
TGTGCCAGCAGTTTTTGGGGCAGGGGGGGGAGCAATCAGCCCCAGCATTTT
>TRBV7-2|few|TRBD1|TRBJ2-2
CASSLGTGRGGELFF
TGTGCCAGCAGCTTGGGGACAGGGCGGGGCGGGGAGCTGTTTTTT
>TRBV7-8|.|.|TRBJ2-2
CASSLVSGTNTGELFF
TGTGCCAGCAGCTTAGTGTCCGGGACGAACACCGGGGAGCTGTTTTTT
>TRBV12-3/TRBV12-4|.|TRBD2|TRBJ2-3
CASTPSGGYRDTQYF
TGTGCCAGCACCCCGTCCGGGGGGTACAGGGATACGCAGTATTTT
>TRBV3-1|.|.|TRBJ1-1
CASSLQRDTEAFF
TGTGCCAGCAGTCTACAGAGAGACACTGAAGCTTTCTTT
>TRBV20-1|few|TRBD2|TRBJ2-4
CSARGLAGRENIQYF
TGCAGTGCTAGAGGACTAGCGGGAAGGGAAAACATTCAGTACTTC
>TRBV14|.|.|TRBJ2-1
CASSPQAGLMYNEQFF
TGTGCCAGCAGCCCCCAAGCGGGCCTGATGTACAATGAGCAGTTCTTC
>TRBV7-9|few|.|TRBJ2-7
CASSSQSPPPYEQYF
TGTGCCAGCAGCTCGCAGAGCCCCCCCCCCTACGAGCAGTACTTC
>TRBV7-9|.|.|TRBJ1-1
CASSLDWGSEAFF
TGTGCCAGCAGCTTAGATTGGGGGTCTGAAGCTTTCTTT
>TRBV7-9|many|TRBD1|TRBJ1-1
CASSPQDRVGTEAFF
TGTGCCAGCAGCCCACAGGACAGGGTTGGGACTGAAGCTTTCTTT
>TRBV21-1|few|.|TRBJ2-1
CASRFLAGAIPSSYNEQFF
TGTGCCAGCCGCTTCTTAGCGGGGGCTATTCCTAGCTCCTACAATGAGCAGTTCTTC
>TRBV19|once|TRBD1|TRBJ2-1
CASSFDRGPRSGEQFF
TGTGCCAGTAGTTTCGACAGGGGGCCCCGATCCGGTGAGCAGTTCTTC
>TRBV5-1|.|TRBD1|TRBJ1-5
CTSSDGQGRNQPQHF
TGCACCAGCAGCGATGGACAGGGACGGAATCAGCCCCAGCATTTT
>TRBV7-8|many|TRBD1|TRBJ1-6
CASSLTDRASPLHF
TGTGCCAGCAGCTTAACAGACAGGGCTTCACCCCTCCACTTT
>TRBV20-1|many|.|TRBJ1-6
CSARGQGGSSYNSPLHF
TGCAGTGCTAGAGGGCAGGGAGGGAGCTCCTATAATTCACCCCTCCACTTT
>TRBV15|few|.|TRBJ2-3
CATSSGITDTQYF
TGTGCCACCAGCTCAGGGATCACAGATACGCAGTATTTT
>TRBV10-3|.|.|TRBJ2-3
CAISESTDTQYF
TGTGCCATCAGTGAGTCTACAGATACGCAGTATTTT
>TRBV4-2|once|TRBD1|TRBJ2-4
CASSQSSRGFSKNIQYF
TGTGCCAGCAGCCAATCGAGCAGGGGGTTTTCCAAAAACATTCAGTACTTC
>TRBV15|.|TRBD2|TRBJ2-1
CATSRDGTSGSKPGYNEQFF
TGTGCCACCAGCAGAGACGGGACTAGCGGGAGCAAACCTGGGTACAATGAGCAGTTCTTC
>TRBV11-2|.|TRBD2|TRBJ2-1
CASSLDRSGRPYNEQFF
TGTGCCAGCAGCTTAGATAGAAGCGGGAGGCCCTACAATGAGCAGTTCTTC
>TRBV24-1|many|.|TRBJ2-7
CATSDPGLYEQYF
TGTGCCACCAGTGATCCTGGCCTCTACGAGCAGTACTTC
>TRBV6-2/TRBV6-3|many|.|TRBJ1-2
CASNIQSSYGYTF
TGTGCCAGCAACATACAGAGTTCCTATGGCTACACCTTC
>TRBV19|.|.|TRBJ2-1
CASSISRAWDEQFF
TGTGCCAGTAGTATTTCCAGGGCCTGGGATGAGCAGTTCTTC
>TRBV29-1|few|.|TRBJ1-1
CSVVRGATEAFF
TGCAGCGTTGTCAGGGGAGCAACCGAAGCTTTCTTT
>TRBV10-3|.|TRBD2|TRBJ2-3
CAILGLDTDTQYF
TGTGCCATCTTAGGACTAGATACAGATACGCAGTATTTT
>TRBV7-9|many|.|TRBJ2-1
CASSLDLGLGYNEQFF
TGTGCCAGCAGCTTAGACCTGGGACTTGGATACAATGAGCAGTTCTTC
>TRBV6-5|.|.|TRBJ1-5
CASSDRRNQPQHF
TGTGCCAGCAGTGACAGAAGGAATCAGCCCCAGCATTTT
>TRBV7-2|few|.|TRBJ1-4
CASSLSRSNEKLFF
TGTGCCAGCAGCTTATCGCGGTCTAATGAAAAACTGTTTTTT
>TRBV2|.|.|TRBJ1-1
CASTPGAPKAFF
TGTGCCAGCACCCCGGGGGCCCCAAAAGCTTTCTTT
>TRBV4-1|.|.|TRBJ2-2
CASSQAGNTGELFF
TGCGCCAGCAGCCAAGCCGGGAACACCGGGGAGCTGTTTTTT
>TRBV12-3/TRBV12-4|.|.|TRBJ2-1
CASSLSEYNEQFF
TGTGCCAGCAGTTTATCAGAGTACAATGAGCAGTTCTTC
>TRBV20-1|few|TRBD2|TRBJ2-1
CSAREVAGRRGEQFF
TGCAGTGCTAGAGAGGTAGCGGGGCGGAGGGGTGAGCAGTTCTTC
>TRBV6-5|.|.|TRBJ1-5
CASSYSRGSNQPQHF
TGTGCCAGCAGTTACTCGAGAGGGAGCAATCAGCCCCAGCATTTT